Described below is a single TCR beta chain sequence and its context. What it recognizes is unknown. TCRdb used MiXCR to reprocess the reads, holding one entry per CDR3 protein. The sample lists 60,000 to 70,000 distinct CDR3 sequences, approximately 50% occurring once. The entry originates in a study of type 1 regulatory T cells. The overall study: T-allo10 is an in vitro-generated, Tr1-enriched CD4 T cell product specific for alloantigen.

Study-level points and caveats: Compared with non-Tr1 cells, Tr1 cells showed a narrower TCR repertoire.

Between the trimmed V and J ends, which lost 7 bases and 7 bases, there was a span of 11 bases. There are 12 residues in the CDR3. Per the germline V gene, CDR1 is MNHEY and CDR2 is SVGEGT. This sequence joins TRBV6-2 or TRBV6-3 and TRBJ2-1; no clear D. Material for sequencing was cultured non-Tr1 T cells, either the whole culture or a sorted T cell fraction (not recorded which). This clonotype originated in a human donor in good health. CDR3 sequence (DNA): TGTGCCAGCACATACCCCCCAAATGAGCAGTTCTTC. Protein sequence: CASTYPPNEQFF.